The 23 T cell receptor beta chains in this list originate from one sample, sequenced in a study of identifying expanded T cells in peripheral blood. TCRdb's table, derived via immunoSEQ multiplex PCR, lists solely in-frame clones and lacks some. The table records over 65,000 clones, 85% to 90% of them present only once. Sequencing was carried out using blood. The receptors derive from a person aged 18 to 70 in good health.

The rearrangement links TRBV5-6 to TRBJ1-1, with 8 positions matching TRBD1. Trimming took 5 bases from V and 4 from J; bases not matched to a gene: 4. The CDR3 consists of 13 residues. Germline V gene sequence: CDR1 SGHDT, CDR2 YYEEEE. For the CDR3, the DNA is TGTGCCAGCAGGCTAACAGGGGGCACTGAAGCTTTCTTT. Protein sequence: CASRLTGGTEAFF.

The genes are TRBV7-2 and TRBJ1-3, with unresolved D. Trimming took 1 base from V and 4 from J, leaving 14 bases between them. The germline gives CDR1 SGHTA, CDR2 FQGNSA. The CDR3 is 16 amino acids. The CDR3 nucleotides read TGTGCCAGCAGCTTAGGGTCCCGTTTACAGGGAAACACCATATATTTT. Its translation: CASSLGSRLQGNTIYF.

V and J are TRBV6-5 and TRBJ1-2; a possible D gene is TRBD1 (5 bases). V was pared by 6 bases and J by 7 bases, with 15 bases between. CDR1 and CDR2 from the germline V gene are MNHEY and SVGAGI. The CDR3 has 13 residues. The CDR3 sequence: CASSTGLQGGYTF. DNA for the CDR3: TGTGCCAGCAGCACAGGACTTCAAGGTGGCTACACCTTC.

The chain employs TRBV18 and TRBJ1-1, with D tentatively TRBD1 (5 bases). Trimming left V 5 bases short and J 0 bases short, with 13 bases between. Germline V gene data show CDR1 as KGHSH and CDR2 as LQKENI. This CDR3 contains 15 residues. In DNA, the CDR3 is TGTGCCAGCTCAAACCTCGGGGGTATGAACACTGAAGCTTTCTTT. Its protein product is CASSNLGGMNTEAFF. Based on the CDR3 plus reference TRBV18 and TRBJ1-1, the full variable domain is NAGVMQNPRHLVRRRGQEARLRCSPMKGHSHVYWYRQLPEEGLKFMVYLQKENIIDESGMPKERFSAEFPKEGPSILRIQQVVRGDSAAYFCASSNLGGMNTEAFFGQGTRLTVV.

The chain couples TRBV18 to TRBJ1-1, with a weak D call TRBD1 (6 bases). The CDR3 is 13 residues long. Germline lookup yields CDR1 KGHSH and CDR2 LQKENI. Trimming removed 6 bases from V and 4 bases from J, with 12 bases in between. This chain's CDR3 is CASSNKGVTEAFF. The CDR3 DNA is TGTGCCAGCTCCAATAAGGGGGTCACTGAAGCTTTCTTT.

The chain has TRBV19 and TRBJ2-2; 9 bases fit TRBD1. The CDR3 contains 16 residues. With V trimmed by 6 bases and J by 3 bases, 8 bases remained unmatched. CDR1 is LNHDA, CDR2 SQIVND, per germline (reference sequence). CDR3 protein: CASSRPGQGYTGELFF. The DNA of the CDR3 is TGTGCCAGTAGCCGGCCGGGACAGGGCTACACCGGGGAGCTGTTTTTT.

The rearrangement links TRBV11-2 to TRBJ2-7; D is perhaps TRBD1 (6 bases). This CDR3 comprises 16 residues. The ends were cut back, 5 bases at V and 3 bases at J, with 20 bases in the middle. CDR1 is SGHAT, CDR2 FQNNGV, per germline. In DNA form, the CDR3 reads TGTGCCAGCAGCCCTCTCACAGGGCCACGCTACTACGAGCAGTACTTC. Translated: CASSPLTGPRYYEQYF.

The V gene is TRBV7-2, the J gene TRBJ2-7; 10 bases align to TRBD2. The CDR3 has 14 amino acids. V lost 5 bases to trimming and J lost 6 bases; unmatched junction nucleotides: 7. Germline CDR1 is SGHTA and CDR2 is FQGNSA. The CDR3 here is CASSPGTSETEQYF. The CDR3 bases are TGTGCCAGCAGCCCCGGGACTAGCGAGACCGAGCAGTACTTC.

This clone was picked up a small number of times. V and J are TRBV5-1 and TRBJ1-5; 7 nucleotides align to TRBD1. J gave up 3 bases and V 4 bases, and 7 bases lay outside the gene matches. CDR1 is SGHRS, CDR2 YFSETQ, per germline. This CDR3 comprises 15 residues. DNA for the CDR3: TGCGCCAGCAGCAGAACGGGACAGACCAATCAGCCCCAGCATTTT. Encoded protein: CASSRTGQTNQPQHF.

The chain links TRBV5-6 to TRBJ1-2; D possibly corresponds to TRBD1 (6 bases). Germline-derived CDR1 and CDR2 are SGHDT and YYEEEE. V gave up 0 bases and J gave up 6 bases, with 15 bases separating them. The CDR3 is 15 residues long. The CDR3 reads CASSLGHAGADGYTF. CDR3 bases: TGTGCCAGCAGCTTGGGTCACGCGGGGGCCGATGGCTACACCTTC.

This chain uses TRBV25-1 with TRBJ2-1; maybe TRBD1 (6 bases). There are 14 residues in the CDR3. Germline V CDR1 and CDR2: MGHDK, SYGVNS. Trimming pared 4 bases from V and 4 bases from J, leaving 11 bases between. The CDR3: CASSGQGLYNEQFF. In DNA form, the CDR3 reads TGTGCCAGCAGTGGTCAGGGGCTGTACAATGAGCAGTTCTTC.

The rearrangement uses TRBV11-3 and TRBJ2-3; a weak D match, TRBD2 (6 bases). The CDR3 is 16 residues long. Deletions cut 3 bases from V and 1 base from J, with 14 bases between. Germline CDR1 reads SGHNT; CDR2 reads YENEEA. In DNA, the CDR3 is TGTGCCAGCAGCTTCTTATGGGACTTGGGCACAGATACGCAGTATTTT. Its translation: CASSFLWDLGTDTQYF.

The count of this clone is one. The chain has TRBV6-1 and TRBJ2-1; D ambiguous. Trimming cost V 2 bases and J 9 bases, with 11 bases left between them. The CDR3 extends over 13 amino acids. Germline loops: CDR1 MNHNS, CDR2 SASEGT. In DNA form, the CDR3 reads TGTGCCAGCAGTGAAACCGCTTTTATTGAGCAGTTCTTC. This sequence encodes CASSETAFIEQFF.

The chain uses TRBV7-9 and TRBJ1-1; 11 nucleotides align to TRBD1. This CDR3 spans 15 amino acids. V was clipped by 5 bases and J by 12 bases; unmatched bases: 14. Germline CDR1 SEHNR, CDR2 FQNEAQ (reference sequence). For the CDR3, the DNA is TGTGCCAGCAGCCCCGGACAGGGGGCTCTGGACGTAACTTTCTTT. Translation: CASSPGQGALDVTFF.

This clone was counted a single time. This sequence joins TRBV5-1 and TRBJ2-1; TRBD2 matches at 10 bases. The J segment lost 8 bases and the V segment lost 4 bases, leaving 6 bases of the junction unmatched. Germline-derived CDR1 and CDR2 are SGHRS and YFSETQ. The length of the CDR3 is 14 residues. The CDR3 DNA is TGCGCCAGCAGCCCAGCGGGAGGGCCCGATGAGCAGTTCTTC. It translates to CASSPAGGPDEQFF.

The chain couples TRBV5-5 to TRBJ2-2, with unresolved D. The germline V gene encodes CDR1 SGHKS and CDR2 YYEKEE (reference sequence). The CDR3 extends over 14 amino acids. V shed 5 bases and J shed 0 bases, with 8 bases lying between them. The CDR3 region has the DNA TGTGCCAGCAGGAAAACAACGAACACCGGGGAGCTGTTTTTT. It yields the protein CASRKTTNTGELFF.

Only one count was recorded for this clone. This rearrangement joins TRBV5-1 to TRBJ2-3; a weak D match, TRBD2 (6 bases). CDR1 is SGHRS and CDR2 is YFSETQ in the germline V gene. V was pared by 0 bases and J by 0 bases, with 8 bases between. The CDR3 length is 15 residues. The CDR3: CASSLGRASTDTQYF. The CDR3 coding sequence is TGCGCCAGCAGCTTGGGGAGGGCTAGCACAGATACGCAGTATTTT.

V and J are TRBV19 and TRBJ1-1; D is uncertain. V dropped 1 base and J dropped 0 bases, with 9 bases sitting between them. The V gene's germline CDR1 is LNHDA and CDR2 SQIVND (reference sequence). This CDR3 comprises 15 residues. CDR3 bases: TGTGCCAGTAGTATAGGAGGAACCATGAACACTGAAGCTTTCTTT. Translating it yields CASSIGGTMNTEAFF.

To note about this clone: Sequence at one end of the junction differs from germline and may be a read error. Written as DNA, the CDR3 is TGTGCCAGCTCTCCACCGGGGACTAGTAGCTCCTACGAGCAGTACTTC. Protein: CASSPPGTSSSYEQYF. V gene TRBV18 combines with J gene TRBJ2-7; 8 bases are shared with TRBD2. The CDR3 contains 16 residues. Germline values: CDR1 KGHSH, CDR2 LQKENI.

CDR3 residues: CASSVEASLSYNEQFF. For the CDR3, the DNA is TGTGCCAGCAGCGTAGAGGCTAGCCTCTCCTACAATGAGCAGTTCTTC. The gene calls are TRBV9 and TRBJ2-1; maybe TRBD2 (5 bases). Trimming pared 0 bases from V and 0 bases from J, leaving 10 bases between. The germline V gene has CDR1 SGDLS and CDR2 YYNGEE. The CDR3 extends over 16 amino acids. Using reference TRBV9 and TRBJ2-1 for the parts outside the CDR3, the full variable domain is DSGVTQTPKHLITATGQRVTLRCSPRSGDLSVYWYQQSLDQGLQFLIQYYNGEERAKGNILERFSAQQFPDLHSELNLSSLELGDSALYFCASSVEASLSYNEQFFGPGTRLTVL.

This chain uses TRBV14 with TRBJ2-3; the match to TRBD2 covers 7 bases. CDR1 and CDR2 from the germline V gene are SGHDN and FVKESK. CDR3 length: 19 amino acids. V was pared by 1 base and J by 3 bases, with 16 bases of the junction left unmatched. The CDR3 bases are TGTGCCAGCAGCCAAGGCTACTTGCGGGGCATCGGGGGGACAGATACGCAGTATTTT. As protein: CASSQGYLRGIGGTDTQYF.

The rearrangement uses TRBV30 and TRBJ1-4; tentatively, D is TRBD1 (5 bases). Germline CDR1 is GTSNPN and CDR2 is SVGIG (reference sequence). The CDR3 has 13 residues. Trimming took 7 bases from V and 13 from J, leaving 22 bases between them. Here the CDR3 reads CASPGPGGGLLFF. In DNA form, the CDR3 reads TGTGCCTCCCCAGGACCCGGGGGTGGGTTACTGTTTTTT.

V and J are TRBV7-2 and TRBJ2-3; TRBD2 aligns across 13 bases. V gave up 5 bases and J gave up 1 base; unmatched junction bases: 9. The germline CDR1 and CDR2 sequences are SGHTA and FQGNSA. The CDR3 has 18 residues. CDR3 coding DNA: TGTGCCAGCAGCCGTCGGACTAGCGGGAGTTGGGGCACAGATACGCAGTATTTT. Its protein product is CASSRRTSGSWGTDTQYF. The complete variable domain, with remaining parts taken from reference TRBV7-2 and TRBJ2-3, reads GAGVSQSPSNKVTEKGKDVELRCDPISGHTALYWYRQSLGQGLEFLIYFQGNSAPDKSGLPSDRFSAERTGGSVSTLTIQRTQQEDSAVYLCASSRRTSGSWGTDTQYFGPGTRLTVL.